The rows below give T cell receptor beta chains drawn from one sample of a study of beta chain features in type 1 diabetes. This table comes from immunoSEQ multiplex PCR, and its TCRdb copy is limited to in-frame clones, with some not included. Of 600,000 to 700,000 clones listed, roughly 12% are singletons. Sequenced material: naive CD4+ T cells from blood. The receptors here all came from a man younger than 45 with type 1 diabetes. CDR3s include the opening cysteine and the closing phenylalanine or tryptophan. The order of the fields is V gene, J gene, D gene, clone size, CDR3 protein, CDR3 DNA. A D gene is named only where the DNA matches it firmly. The listing skips clone size in some rows; elsewhere it reads once, few, many or a size class.

TRBV7-2	TRBJ2-1	-	-	CASSLGNYEQFF	TGTGCCAGCAGCTTAGGCAATTATGAGCAGTTCTTC
TRBV4-3	TRBJ2-2	-	few	CASSQAGVSGTGELFF	TGCGCCAGCAGCCAGGCAGGGGTCTCGGGCACCGGGGAGCTGTTTTTT
TRBV7-9	TRBJ2-1	TRBD1	-	CASSPDRTYNEQFF	TGTGCCAGCAGCCCGGACAGGACCTACAATGAGCAGTTCTTC
TRBV11-3	TRBJ2-3	TRBD2	-	CASSFTSGDTQYF	TGTGCCAGCAGCTTCACTAGCGGAGATACGCAGTATTTT
TRBV7-9	TRBJ1-2	-	few	CASSLTEQGYYGYTF	TGTGCCAGCAGCTTAACGGAACAGGGCTACTATGGCTACACCTTC
TRBV2	TRBJ2-4	-	-	CASSEDGSKNIQYF	TGTGCCAGCAGTGAGGACGGCAGCAAAAACATTCAGTACTTC
TRBV29-1	TRBJ2-7	-	-	CSVGGSHEQYF	TGCAGCGTTGGGGGCTCCCACGAGCAGTACTTC
TRBV29-1	TRBJ2-5	-	-	CSVDLRQGETQYF	TGCAGCGTTGATCTTCGGCAGGGAGAGACCCAGTACTTC
TRBV7-2	TRBJ1-1	-	few	CASSSPHRRYTEAFF	TGTGCCAGCAGCTCACCACATAGGAGGTACACTGAAGCTTTCTTT
TRBV7-8	TRBJ1-6	-	-	CASSLDSKSPLHF	TGTGCCAGCAGCCTTGACAGTAAATCACCCCTCCACTTT
TRBV27	TRBJ1-6	-	-	CASMSGQPGHSPLHF	TGTGCCAGCATGTCCGGACAGCCGGGGCATTCACCCCTCCACTTT
TRBV18	TRBJ2-3	TRBD2	few	CASSPPGTSGGTDTQYF	TGTGCCAGCTCACCACCTGGGACTAGCGGGGGAACAGATACGCAGTATTTT
TRBV7-2	TRBJ1-1	-	few	CASSLDFLNTEAFF	TGTGCCAGCAGCTTAGATTTCCTGAACACTGAAGCTTTCTTT
TRBV10-3	TRBJ2-1	-	many	CAISELGHNEQFF	TGTGCCATCAGTGAGTTGGGGCACAATGAGCAGTTCTTC
TRBV25-1	TRBJ2-3	-	-	CASSESWTSTDTQYF	TGTGCCAGCAGTGAATCTTGGACTAGCACAGATACGCAGTATTTT
TRBV27	TRBJ1-6	TRBD1	few	CASSPFPTGGGSPLHF	TGTGCCAGCAGTCCCTTCCCCACAGGGGGGGGTTCACCCCTCCACTTT
TRBV19	TRBJ1-5	-	-	CASSTSYSNQPQHF	TGTGCCAGTAGTACCAGTTATAGCAATCAGCCCCAGCATTTT
TRBV27	TRBJ2-1	-	-	CASSLIRWGMQFF	TGTGCCAGCAGTTTAATCCGGTGGGGTATGCAGTTCTTC
TRBV6-5	TRBJ1-2	-	few	CASKPGQNYGYTF	TGTGCCAGCAAACCCGGACAGAACTATGGCTACACCTTC
TRBV14	TRBJ2-3	-	few	CASSQGPLMDTQYF	TGTGCCAGCAGCCAAGGTCCCCTAATGGATACGCAGTATTTT
TRBV7-2	TRBJ2-7	TRBD2	-	CASSLKGLAPEQYF	TGTGCCAGCAGCTTAAAGGGACTAGCGCCCGAGCAGTACTTC
TRBV14	TRBJ2-7	TRBD1	few	CASRLQGAREQYF	TGTGCCAGTCGACTACAGGGGGCAAGGGAGCAGTACTTC
TRBV27	TRBJ2-7	-	once	CASSLGDGASSYEQYF	TGTGCCAGCAGTTTAGGGGACGGGGCCTCCTCCTACGAGCAGTACTTC
TRBV5-1	TRBJ1-6	-	-	CASSTDGPGAPLHF	TGCGCCAGCAGTACGGACGGCCCCGGGGCACCCCTCCACTTT
TRBV10-2	TRBJ1-5	-	-	CASSAGNQPQHF	TGCGCCAGCAGTGCGGGCAATCAGCCCCAGCATTTT
TRBV7-3	TRBJ2-7	-	-	CASSLLPGEQYF	TGTGCCAGCAGCTTATTACCGGGAGAGCAGTACTTC
TRBV19	TRBJ2-3	-	few	CASDTPTDTQYF	TGTGCCAGCGACACACCCACAGATACGCAGTATTTT
TRBV25-1	TRBJ2-5	-	-	CARGVSSGEQETQYF	TGTGCCAGGGGGGTTTCTTCAGGGGAGCAAGAGACCCAGTACTTC
TRBV11-2	TRBJ2-2	-	few	CASSPRALQLGELFF	TGTGCCAGCAGCCCCCGGGCCCTACAGCTCGGGGAGCTGTTTTTT
TRBV10-3	TRBJ2-3	TRBD2	-	CAISESSGLRWGTDTQYF	TGTGCCATCAGTGAGTCTAGCGGGCTCCGTTGGGGCACAGATACGCAGTATTTT
TRBV23-1	TRBJ2-7	-	many	CASSPHEQYF	TGCGCCAGCAGTCCCCACGAGCAGTACTTC
TRBV28	TRBJ1-6	-	-	CASTQGGTPGNSPLHF	TGTGCCAGCACCCAAGGAGGGACTCCTGGTAATTCACCCCTCCACTTT
TRBV28	TRBJ1-2	TRBD1	few	CASRTGTANYGYTF	TGTGCCAGCAGAACCGGGACAGCCAACTATGGCTACACCTTC
TRBV4-3	TRBJ2-1	-	few	CASSHGASYNEQFF	TGCGCCAGCAGCCACGGGGCGTCCTACAATGAGCAGTTCTTC
TRBV7-2	TRBJ2-7	TRBD2	-	CASSLEAAGGEYF	TGTGCCAGCAGCTTAGAGGCAGCGGGGGGAGAGTACTTC
TRBV30	TRBJ1-6	-	-	CAWSVLQGSSYNSPLHF	TGTGCCTGGAGTGTACTTCAGGGGAGCTCCTATAATTCACCCCTCCACTTT
TRBV5-1	TRBJ1-5	-	few	CASSLVPDSNQPQHF	TGCGCCAGCAGCTTGGTGCCAGACAGCAATCAGCCCCAGCATTTT
TRBV5-1	TRBJ2-1	TRBD2	-	CASSPPGLAGGLNEQFF	TGCGCCAGCAGTCCCCCGGGACTAGCGGGGGGGCTCAATGAGCAGTTCTTC
TRBV6-5	TRBJ2-1	TRBD1	-	CASSLPGQLNNEQFF	TGTGCCAGCAGTTTACCGGGACAGCTAAACAATGAGCAGTTCTTC
TRBV21-1	TRBJ2-3	-	-	CASSKALQADTQYF	TGTGCCAGCAGCAAAGCGCTGCAAGCGGATACGCAGTATTTT
TRBV18	TRBJ2-3	-	few	CASSPPTGSITDTQYF	TGTGCCAGCTCACCGCCGACGGGAAGCATCACAGATACGCAGTATTTT
TRBV18	TRBJ2-1	TRBD1	-	CASFLDRGSYNEQFF	TGTGCCAGCTTTCTCGACAGGGGGTCCTACAATGAGCAGTTCTTC
TRBV18	TRBJ1-6	-	-	CASSPIRGGDNSPLHF	TGTGCCAGCTCACCTATTCGGGGAGGAGATAATTCACCCCTCCACTTT
TRBV7-9	TRBJ2-3	-	many	CASSPDLGWDTQYF	TGTGCCAGCAGCCCGGACCTGGGGTGGGATACGCAGTATTTT
TRBV2	TRBJ1-3	TRBD1	-	CASSPTPDRGIGTIYF	TGTGCCAGCAGCCCAACCCCGGACAGGGGGATCGGCACCATATATTTT
TRBV14	TRBJ2-1	-	few	CASSQSLPRGEQFF	TGTGCCAGCAGCCAATCTCTACCCCGGGGTGAGCAGTTCTTC
TRBV27	TRBJ1-1	-	-	CASSRKGTEAFF	TGTGCCAGCAGCCGTAAAGGCACTGAAGCTTTCTTT
TRBV20-1	TRBJ2-5	TRBD1	few	CSLQGRETQYF	TGCAGTTTACAGGGGCGGGAGACCCAGTACTTC